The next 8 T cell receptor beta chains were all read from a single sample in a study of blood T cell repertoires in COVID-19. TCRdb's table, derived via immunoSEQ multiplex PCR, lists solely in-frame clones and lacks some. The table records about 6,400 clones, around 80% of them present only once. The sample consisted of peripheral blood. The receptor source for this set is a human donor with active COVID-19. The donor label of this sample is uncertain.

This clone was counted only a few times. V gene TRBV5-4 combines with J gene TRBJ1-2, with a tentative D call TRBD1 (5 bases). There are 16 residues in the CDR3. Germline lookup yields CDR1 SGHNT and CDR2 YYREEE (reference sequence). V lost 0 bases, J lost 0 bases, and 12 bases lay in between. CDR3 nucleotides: TGTGCCAGCAGCTTGGCCGGGGGAAATACTAACTATGGCTACACCTTC. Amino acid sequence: CASSLAGGNTNYGYTF. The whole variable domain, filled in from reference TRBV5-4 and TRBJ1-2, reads ETGVTQSPTHLIKTRGQQVTLRCSSQSGHNTVSWYQQALGQGPQFIFQYYREEENGRGNFPPRFSGLQFPNYSSELNVNALELDDSALYLCASSLAGGNTNYGYTFGSGTRLTVV.

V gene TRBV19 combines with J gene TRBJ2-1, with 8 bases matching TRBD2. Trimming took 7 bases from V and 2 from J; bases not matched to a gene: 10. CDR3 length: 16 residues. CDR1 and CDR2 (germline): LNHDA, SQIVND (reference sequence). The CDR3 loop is CASTILAGATYNEQFF. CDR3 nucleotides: TGTGCCAGTACTATCCTAGCGGGCGCCACCTACAATGAGCAGTTCTTC.

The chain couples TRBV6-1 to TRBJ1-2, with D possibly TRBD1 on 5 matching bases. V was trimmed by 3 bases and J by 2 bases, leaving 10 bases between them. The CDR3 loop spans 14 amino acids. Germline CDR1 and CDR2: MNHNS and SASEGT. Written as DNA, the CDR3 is TGTGCCAGCAGTGATTGGGGCGCGAACTATGGCTACACCTTC. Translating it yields CASSDWGANYGYTF.

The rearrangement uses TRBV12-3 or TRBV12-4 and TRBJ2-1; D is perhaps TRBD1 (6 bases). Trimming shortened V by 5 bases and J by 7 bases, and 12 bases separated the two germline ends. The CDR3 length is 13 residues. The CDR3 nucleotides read TGTGCCAGCAGTAACCAAAGGGGGAATGAGCAGTTCTTC. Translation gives CASSNQRGNEQFF.

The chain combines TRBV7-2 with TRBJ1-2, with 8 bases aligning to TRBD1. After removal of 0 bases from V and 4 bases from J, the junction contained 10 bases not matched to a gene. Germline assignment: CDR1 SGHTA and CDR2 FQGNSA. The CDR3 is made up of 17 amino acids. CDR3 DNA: TGTGCCAGCAGCTTAGCGGGCACAGGGGGTTATACCTATGGCTACACCTTC. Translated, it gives CASSLAGTGGYTYGYTF.

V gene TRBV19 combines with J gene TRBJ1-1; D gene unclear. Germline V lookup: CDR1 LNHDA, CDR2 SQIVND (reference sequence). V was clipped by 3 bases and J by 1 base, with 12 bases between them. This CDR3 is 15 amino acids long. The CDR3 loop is CASSIQLLPNTEAFF. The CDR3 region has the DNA TGTGCCAGTAGTATTCAGCTACTACCGAACACTGAAGCTTTCTTT.

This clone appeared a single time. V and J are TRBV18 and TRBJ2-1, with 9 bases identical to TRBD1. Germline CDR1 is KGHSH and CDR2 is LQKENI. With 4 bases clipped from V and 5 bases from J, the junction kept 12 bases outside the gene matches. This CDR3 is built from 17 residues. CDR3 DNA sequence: TGTGCCAGCTCACTTAGGGACAGGGTGAGGCTGGACAATGAGCAGTTCTTC. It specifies CASSLRDRVRLDNEQFF.

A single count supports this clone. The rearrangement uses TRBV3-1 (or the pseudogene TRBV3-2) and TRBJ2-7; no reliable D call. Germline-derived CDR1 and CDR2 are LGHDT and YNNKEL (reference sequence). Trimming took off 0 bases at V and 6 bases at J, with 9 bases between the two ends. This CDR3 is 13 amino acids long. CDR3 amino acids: CASSQDWAVEQYF. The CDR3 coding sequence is TGTGCCAGCAGCCAAGATTGGGCCGTCGAGCAGTACTTC.